The following is a T cell receptor (beta chain) sequence with its context. This entry is derived from a study of technical replicates of blood from a handful of donors. The repertoire was sequenced with immunoSEQ multiplex PCR; TCRdb's copy has only in-frame clones and lacks some. The sample shows 15,000 or so clones, roughly four fifths of them seen only once. The V gene's germline CDR1 is KGHSH and CDR2 LQKENI. V shed 3 bases and J 4 bases; nucleotides not matched to a gene: 13. The CDR3 extends over 17 amino acids. The sequence was obtained from a human donor in good health. Sample: PBMCs. J is TRBJ2-7 and V is TRBV18; 9 nucleotides match TRBD2. In nucleotides, the CDR3 is TGTGCCAGCTCACCCCTAGGATCTAGCGGGACCTTATACGAGCAGTACTTC. Translating gives CASSPLGSSGTLYEQYF.